This entry lists 24 T cell receptor beta chains sequenced from one sample in a study of blood T cell repertoires in COVID-19. Assay used: immunoSEQ multiplex PCR; TCRdb lists only in-frame clones, some missing. The data show about 150,000 clones, about 82% seen once. The sequenced material came from PBMCs or T cells enriched from blood (not recorded which). Every receptor here comes from a woman aged 35 to 49 who had recovered from COVID-19.

The chain carries TRBV13 and TRBJ1-1; 8 bases match TRBD1. Germline CDR1 PRHDT, CDR2 FYEKMQ (reference sequence). This CDR3 has 14 residues. V shed 5 bases and J 3 bases; nucleotides not matched to a gene: 5. This CDR3 reads CASSHGQGDTEAFF. The CDR3 DNA follows: TGTGCCAGCAGCCACGGACAGGGCGACACTGAAGCTTTCTTT.

This sequence joins TRBV7-2 and TRBJ2-3; tentatively, D is TRBD2 (6 bases). The V end lost 2 bases, the J end lost 4 bases, and 13 bases lay between the germline ends. The germline CDR1 and CDR2 sequences are SGHTA and FQGNSA. The CDR3 has 15 amino acids. This CDR3 is CASSLWGREADTQYF. The DNA of the CDR3 is TGTGCCAGCAGCTTATGGGGCAGGGAGGCAGATACGCAGTATTTT.

This chain joins TRBV5-6 and TRBJ2-3, with TRBD1 matching over 8 bases. CDR1 is SGHDT and CDR2 is YYEEEE in the germline V gene. CDR3 size: 18 residues. The V segment lost 0 bases and the J segment 5 bases; nucleotides outside the gene matches: 14. CDR3 sequence: CASSLALWGQGARDTQYF. The CDR3 nucleotides are TGTGCCAGCAGCTTGGCCTTATGGGGCCAGGGGGCAAGAGATACGCAGTATTTT.

The CDR3 DNA reads as TGTGCCAGCAGCGACCCCCGTGGAGGGTCCGACGAGCAGTACTTC. Translated, it gives CASSDPRGGSDEQYF. This sequence joins TRBV9 and TRBJ2-7; D possibly corresponds to TRBD2 (6 bases). The CDR3 contains 15 residues. In germline, CDR1 is SGDLS, CDR2 YYNGEE. The V gene lost 3 bases and the J gene lost 5 bases, with 18 bases spanning the gap.

This rearrangement joins TRBV6-4 to TRBJ1-1; D not certain. The CDR3 length is 13 residues. Trimming cost V 8 bases and J 1 base, with 11 bases left between them. Germline assignment: CDR1 MRHNA and CDR2 SNTAGT. The CDR3 DNA reads TGTGCCAGCTCAGAGGCCAGGAACACTGAAGCTTTCTTT. It yields the protein CASSEARNTEAFF.

The chain is built from TRBV19 and TRBJ1-2, with 7 positions matching TRBD1. The CDR3 totals 14 residues. The trim removed 7 bases at V and 6 bases at J, leaving 11 bases unmatched. Per the germline V gene, CDR1 is LNHDA and CDR2 is SQIVND (reference sequence). This CDR3 reads CASTSTWTGHGYTF. DNA for the CDR3: TGTGCCAGTACCTCCACTTGGACAGGTCATGGCTACACCTTC.

This chain uses TRBV27 with TRBJ2-2; 13 bases agree with TRBD2. Trimming at V came to 6 bases and at J to 0 bases, leaving 16 bases not matched to a gene. Germline assignment: CDR1 MNHEY and CDR2 SMNVEV (reference sequence). The CDR3 spans 21 residues. The CDR3 reads CASRSNTPSTSGGSNTGELFF. In DNA form, the CDR3 reads TGTGCCAGCAGATCTAATACCCCTTCGACTAGCGGGGGGTCGAACACCGGGGAGCTGTTTTTT.

This clone has only a few counts. The chain couples TRBV11-2 to TRBJ1-2; no reliable D call. Trimming removed 2 bases from V and 4 bases from J, with 14 bases in between. Germline loops: CDR1 SGHAT, CDR2 FQNNGV. This CDR3 spans 15 amino acids. The DNA for the CDR3 is TGTGCCAGCAGCTTACACACGACGGGAACCTATGGCTACACCTTC. This encodes CASSLHTTGTYGYTF.

V gene TRBV19 combines with J gene TRBJ1-3; D uncertain. V was pared by 3 bases and J by 0 bases, with 12 bases between. This CDR3 is built from 16 residues. Germline lookup yields CDR1 LNHDA and CDR2 SQIVND (reference sequence). In DNA form, the CDR3 reads TGTGCCAGTAGTATCGCAGCACGACTCTCTGGAAACACCATATATTTT. Its translation: CASSIAARLSGNTIYF.

This rearrangement joins TRBV5-4 to TRBJ1-6; D may be TRBD1 (6 bases). The CDR3 has 14 amino acids. Trimming took 3 bases from V and 7 from J, leaving 11 bases between them. Germline V gene sequence: CDR1 SGHNT, CDR2 YYREEE (reference sequence). The CDR3 DNA sequence: TGTGCCAGCAGCTCGACAGGCCCCAATTCACCCCTCCACTTT. Its translation: CASSSTGPNSPLHF.

The chain carries TRBV19 and TRBJ1-2, with TRBD1 as a possible D gene (6 bases). This CDR3 region has 15 residues. Germline CDR1 is LNHDA and CDR2 is SQIVND (reference sequence). V was pared by 6 bases and J by 2 bases, with 16 bases between. The CDR3 bases are TGTGCCAGTAGCCCACAGGGAGGGGAGAACTATGGCTACACCTTC. It is translated as CASSPQGGENYGYTF.

The chain employs TRBV4-2 and TRBJ1-1, with D possibly TRBD1 on 5 matching bases. V lost 3 bases, J lost 2 bases, and 10 bases lay in between. Germline values: CDR1 LGHNA, CDR2 YNFKEQ. The CDR3 extends over 14 amino acids. For the CDR3, the DNA is TGTGCCAGCAGCCATGGGGGGATAAACACTGAAGCTTTCTTT. Protein product: CASSHGGINTEAFF.

The chain joins TRBV5-1 to TRBJ2-1; 11 bases map to TRBD2. The germline V gene has CDR1 SGHRS and CDR2 YFSETQ. The trim removed 4 bases at V and 5 bases at J, leaving 8 bases unmatched. This CDR3 has 16 amino acids. Here the CDR3 DNA reads TGCGCCAGCAGCCCCACTAGCGGGGGAGTTAACAATGAGCAGTTCTTC. The encoded protein is CASSPTSGGVNNEQFF.

V usage is TRBV7-9 and J usage is TRBJ2-7; TRBD2 agrees at 10 bases. J lost 0 bases, V lost 5 bases, and 1 base had no gene match. Germline CDR1 SEHNR, CDR2 FQNEAQ (reference sequence). The CDR3 totals 14 residues. CDR3 DNA: TGTGCCAGCAGCGCTAGCGGGAGCTCCTACGAGCAGTACTTC. This translates into CASSASGSSYEQYF. The variable domain in full, completed from reference TRBV7-9 and TRBJ2-7, reads DTGVSQNPRHKITKRGQNVTFRCDPISEHNRLYWYRQTLGQGPEFLTYFQNEAQLEKSRLLSDRFSAERPKGSFSTLEIQRTEQGDSAMYLCASSASGSSYEQYFGPGTRLTVT.

This chain links TRBV3-1 (or the pseudogene TRBV3-2) with TRBJ2-2; maybe TRBD1 (5 bases). Trimming stripped 1 base from V and 0 bases from J, with 15 bases between. Germline assignment: CDR1 LGHDT and CDR2 YNNKEL (reference sequence). The CDR3 runs 18 residues. This CDR3 is CASSQGGWGQTNTGELFF. As DNA, the CDR3 is TGTGCCAGCAGCCAAGGCGGCTGGGGCCAAACGAACACCGGGGAGCTGTTTTTT.

The CDR3 sequence is CASSMRLSPNTEAFF. Here the CDR3 DNA reads TGTGCCAGTAGTATGAGGTTATCGCCGAACACTGAAGCTTTCTTT. The chain recombines TRBV19 with TRBJ1-1, with D unresolved. The CDR3 consists of 15 residues. The V gene lost 3 bases and the J gene lost 1 base, with 12 bases spanning the gap. The V gene's germline CDR1 is LNHDA and CDR2 SQIVND (reference sequence).

V gene TRBV30 combines with J gene TRBJ1-1; 9 bases are shared with TRBD1. CDR3 length: 15 amino acids. CDR1 is GTSNPN, CDR2 SVGIG, per germline (reference sequence). Trimming at V came to 5 bases and at J to 0 bases, leaving 7 bases not matched to a gene. The CDR3 loop reads CAWDRGGEMNTEAFF. CDR3 DNA sequence: TGTGCCTGGGACAGGGGGGGAGAAATGAACACTGAAGCTTTCTTT.

The V gene is TRBV10-3, the J gene TRBJ2-5, with TRBD1 as a possible D gene (6 bases). The CDR3 consists of 16 residues. Per germline, CDR1 ENHRY and CDR2 SYGVKD. V gave up 6 bases and J gave up 0 bases, with 17 bases separating them. The CDR3 loop is CAISDQSTGYQETQYF. The CDR3 coding sequence is TGTGCCATCAGCGACCAATCGACAGGTTACCAAGAGACCCAGTACTTC.

The CDR3 region has the DNA TGCGCCAGCAGCCTCAACCACGGACAGCGTAACACTGAAGCTTTCTTT. Translating gives CASSLNHGQRNTEAFF. The chain joins TRBV4-1 to TRBJ1-1, with a weak D call TRBD1 (6 bases). Germline assignment: CDR1 MGHRA and CDR2 YSYEKL. The CDR3 is 16 residues long. The V and J ends lost 4 bases and 2 bases respectively, with 17 bases between them.

This chain links TRBV11-2 with TRBJ1-3; TRBD1 matches at 7 bases. The CDR3 has 14 amino acids. CDR1 is SGHAT and CDR2 is FQNNGV in the germline V gene. V trimming: 4 bases; J trimming: 4 bases; junction bases outside the gene matches: 4. The chain's CDR3 is CASSYPDRGNTIYF. The DNA for the CDR3 is TGTGCCAGCAGCTATCCGGACAGGGGAAACACCATATATTTT. The full variable domain, with the rest looked up from reference TRBV11-2 and TRBJ1-3, is EAGVAQSPRYKIIEKRQSVAFWCNPISGHATLYWYQQILGQGPKLLIQFQNNGVVDDSQLPKDRFSAERLKGVDSTLKIQPAKLEDSAVYLCASSYPDRGNTIYFGEGSWLTVV.

The chain uses TRBV5-4 and TRBJ1-5; D possibly corresponds to TRBD1 (6 bases). The CDR3 is 14 amino acids. Trimming removed 0 bases at V and 7 bases at J, with 11 bases between. Germline CDR1 SGHNT, CDR2 YYREEE (reference sequence). The CDR3 DNA reads TGTGCCAGCAGCTTGGACAGGGCGAACCAGCCCCAGCATTTT. Translating it yields CASSLDRANQPQHF.

The chain employs TRBV27 and TRBJ1-6, with 8 nucleotides matching TRBD1. V shed 1 base and J 9 bases; nucleotides not matched to a gene: 14. This CDR3 is built from 18 residues. Germline loops: CDR1 MNHEY, CDR2 SMNVEV (reference sequence). CDR3 residues: CASSLFFRAGGEFSPLHF. CDR3 bases: TGTGCCAGCAGTTTATTTTTCCGGGCAGGGGGCGAATTTTCACCCCTCCACTTT.

The chain links TRBV27 to TRBJ1-5; D possibly corresponds to TRBD1 (5 bases). The germline gives CDR1 MNHEY, CDR2 SMNVEV (reference sequence). The ends were cut back, 5 bases at V and 4 bases at J, with 9 bases in the middle. This CDR3 has 13 amino acids. The CDR3 here is CASSQTENQPQHF. The CDR3 nucleotides read TGTGCCAGCAGTCAGACAGAAAATCAGCCCCAGCATTTT.

This rearrangement joins TRBV11-2 to TRBJ2-7; the match to TRBD2 covers 7 bases. The CDR3 consists of 15 residues. The V gene's germline CDR1 is SGHAT and CDR2 FQNNGV. After removal of 2 bases from V and 2 bases from J, the junction contained 6 bases not matched to a gene. CDR3 amino acids: CASSLSPSGTYEQYF. CDR3 bases: TGTGCCAGCAGCTTATCGCCTAGCGGTACCTACGAGCAGTACTTC.